The rows below give T cell receptor beta chains drawn from one sample of a study of regulatory T cells in long-lasting Graves disease. TCRdb processed the multiplex PCR reads anew with MiXCR; each CDR3 protein has one entry. Here the sample spans around 450,000 distinct CDR3 sequences, about 22% being singletons. The sample here was peripheral blood mononuclear cells (PBMCs), taken when the disease was refractory, from a patient treated with antithyroid drugs. The receptor source for this set is a female donor with Graves disease. Both conserved end residues are part of each CDR3. The D gene is left open where the match is weak. Size is omitted from some rows. Given values are once, few, many or a class for expanded clones.

clone_size | j_call | v_call | d_call | cdr3_aa | cdr3_nt
many | TRBJ1-1 | TRBV6-5 | TRBD1 | CASSYSHRGQGTEVFF | TGTGCCAGCAGTTACTCTCACAGGGGGCAAGGCACTGAAGTTTTCTTT
many | TRBJ1-6 | TRBV28 | TRBD1 | CASRTGTGRYNSPLHF | TGTGCCAGCAGGACTGGGACAGGGAGGTATAATTCACCCCTCCACTTT
once | TRBJ1-5 | TRBV5-5 | . | CASSLYSLGNQPQHF | TGTGCCAGCAGCTTGTATTCGCTAGGCAATCAGCCCCAGCATTTT
. | TRBJ1-1 | TRBV18 | . | CASSSDQQGGAFF | TGTGCCAGCTCATCGGACCAACAGGGAGGTGCTTTCTTT
many | TRBJ2-7 | TRBV6-5 | . | CASSYYGMASYEQYF | TGTGCCAGCAGTTACTATGGTATGGCCTCCTACGAGCAGTACTTC
many | TRBJ1-2 | TRBV28 | TRBD1 | CASSWGQGRSGYTF | TGTGCCAGCAGTTGGGGACAGGGCAGGAGCGGCTACACCTTC
many | TRBJ1-1 | TRBV2 | . | CASTEPAGRMGLSEAFF | TGTGCCAGCACCGAACCCGCCGGGAGAATGGGGTTGAGTGAAGCTTTCTTT
many | TRBJ2-7 | TRBV28 | . | CASRGEYEQYF | TGTGCCAGCAGGGGGGAATACGAGCAGTACTTC
. | TRBJ1-2 | TRBV7-9 | . | CASSLVSSANYGYTF | TGTGCCAGCAGCTTAGTTTCTTCAGCTAACTATGGCTACACCTTC
once | TRBJ2-1 | TRBV7-2 | TRBD2 | CASSLGPAAGGLNEQFF | TGTGCCAGCAGCTTAGGGCCCGCAGCGGGAGGGCTGAATGAGCAGTTCTTC
. | TRBJ2-7 | TRBV20-1 | TRBD2 | CSARDTGTSGILYEQYF | TGCAGTGCTAGAGATACCGGGACTAGCGGGATCCTCTACGAGCAGTACTTC
. | TRBJ1-1 | TRBV7-9 | TRBD1 | CASSLAALQGRLMNTEAFF | TGTGCCAGCAGCTTAGCGGCATTACAGGGGAGGCTAATGAACACTGAAGCTTTCTTT
many | TRBJ2-7 | TRBV3-1 | TRBD2 | CASSHGLAGYEQYF | TGTGCCAGCAGCCACGGACTAGCGGGGTACGAGCAGTACTTC
many | TRBJ2-7 | TRBV20-1 | . | CSARDLPGWSVYEQYF | TGCAGTGCTAGAGACCTCCCAGGGTGGAGTGTATACGAGCAGTACTTC
few | TRBJ2-7 | TRBV7-9 | . | CASSLGTDEQYF | TGTGCCAGCAGCCTCGGGACTGACGAGCAGTACTTC
many | TRBJ2-6 | TRBV19 | TRBD1 | CASNSGQGARGANVLTF | TGTGCCAGTAACTCGGGACAGGGGGCTCGTGGGGCCAACGTCCTGACTTTC
. | TRBJ1-1 | TRBV3-1 | . | CASSPPGTGRENTEAFF | TGTGCCAGCAGCCCACCGGGGACGGGCAGGGAGAACACTGAAGCTTTCTTT
few | TRBJ1-2 | TRBV13 | . | CASTTRGGENYGYTF | TGTGCCAGCACCACCCGGGGGGGGGAGAACTATGGCTACACCTTC